This is a list of T cell receptor beta chains from one sample in a study of shared clonotypes between healthy human individuals. Using immunoSEQ multiplex PCR, the repertoire was profiled, and TCRdb retains in-frame clones only, with some absent. The sample lists about 2,200,000 clones, about 92% occurring once. The specimen sequenced was naive CD8+ T cells from PBMCs. Source of these receptors: a young man in good health. Some clones in this sample may be carry-over from other donors' samples. Both conserved end residues are part of each CDR3. The D gene is left open where the match is weak. Expanded clones are given a class, and other clones once, few, many or no size at all.

size: NA; J: TRBJ2-1; V: TRBV5-6; D: TRBD1; CDR3: CASSSKGQGYNEQFF; DNA: TGTGCCAGCAGCTCCAAGGGACAGGGATACAATGAGCAGTTCTTC
size: once; J: TRBJ2-7; V: TRBV9; D: TRBD1; CDR3: CASSVGTGTGYEQYF; DNA: TGTGCCAGCAGCGTAGGAACCGGGACAGGGTATGAGCAGTACTTC
size: NA; J: TRBJ2-7; V: TRBV27; D: TRBD1; CDR3: CASSLSAGDSETYEQYF; DNA: TGTGCCAGCAGTTTATCGGCTGGGGACAGCGAAACCTACGAGCAGTACTTC
size: NA; J: TRBJ1-2; V: TRBV11-2; D: NA; CDR3: CASSSGRNYGYTF; DNA: TGTGCCAGCAGCTCGGGAAGGAACTATGGCTACACCTTC
size: NA; J: TRBJ2-7; V: TRBV9; D: TRBD2; CDR3: CASSPSGSPDEQYF; DNA: TGTGCCAGCAGCCCTAGCGGGTCCCCGGACGAGCAGTACTTC
size: few; J: TRBJ2-2; V: TRBV7-9; D: NA; CDR3: CASSLVVGTGELFF; DNA: TGTGCCAGCAGCTTAGTTGTCGGCACCGGGGAGCTGTTTTTT
size: NA; J: TRBJ2-7; V: TRBV11-2; D: TRBD2; CDR3: CASSYGLAGVYREQYF; DNA: TGTGCCAGCAGCTACGGACTAGCGGGAGTATATCGCGAGCAGTACTTC
size: once; J: TRBJ2-7; V: TRBV6-6; D: NA; CDR3: CASSYVRGRAYEQYF; DNA: TGTGCCAGCAGTTACGTACGGGGACGAGCCTACGAGCAGTACTTC
size: NA; J: TRBJ2-7; V: TRBV27; D: NA; CDR3: CASSLMLSGEQYF; DNA: TGTGCCAGCAGTTTGATGCTCTCAGGCGAGCAGTACTTC
size: NA; J: TRBJ2-4; V: TRBV7-9; D: NA; CDR3: CASSLVGWGGLAKNIQYF; DNA: TGTGCCAGCAGCTTAGTCGGTTGGGGGGGCTTAGCCAAAAACATTCAGTACTTC
size: NA; J: TRBJ1-5; V: TRBV27; D: NA; CDR3: CASSLRGANQPQHF; DNA: TGTGCCAGCAGTTTACGGGGGGCCAATCAGCCCCAGCATTTT
size: few; J: TRBJ1-5; V: TRBV7-7; D: NA; CDR3: CASTIHSNQPQHF; DNA: TGTGCCAGCACTATTCATAGCAATCAGCCCCAGCATTTT
size: NA; J: TRBJ1-2; V: TRBV4-1; D: NA; CDR3: CASSQDFGQGGYGYTF; DNA: TGCGCCAGCAGCCAAGATTTTGGGCAGGGAGGGTATGGCTACACCTTC
size: NA; J: TRBJ1-1; V: TRBV7-9; D: NA; CDR3: CASSFPGLSGSTEAFF; DNA: TGTGCCAGCAGCTTCCCCGGCCTCTCGGGGAGCACTGAAGCTTTCTTT
size: NA; J: TRBJ2-7; V: TRBV7-3; D: NA; CDR3: CASSLMPRDEQYF; DNA: TGTGCCAGCAGCTTAATGCCCAGGGACGAGCAGTACTTC
size: NA; J: TRBJ1-4; V: TRBV9; D: NA; CDR3: CASRGSNEKLFF; DNA: TGTGCCAGCAGAGGTTCTAACGAAAAACTGTTTTTT
size: NA; J: TRBJ2-1; V: TRBV10-2; D: TRBD2; CDR3: CASRDEGLAYNEQFF; DNA: TGCGCCAGCAGAGACGAAGGACTAGCCTACAATGAGCAGTTCTTC
size: NA; J: TRBJ2-2; V: TRBV28; D: TRBD1; CDR3: CASRPPGQPNTGELFF; DNA: TGTGCCAGCAGGCCTCCGGGACAGCCGAACACCGGGGAGCTGTTTTTT
size: NA; J: TRBJ2-5; V: TRBV28; D: NA; CDR3: CASSLLTVRETQYF; DNA: TGTGCCAGCAGTTTATTGACAGTTCGGGAGACCCAGTACTTC
size: NA; J: TRBJ1-5; V: TRBV2; D: NA; CDR3: CASSVGRGGGQPQHF; DNA: TGTGCCAGCAGTGTCGGACGGGGCGGGGGGCAGCCCCAGCATTTT
size: NA; J: TRBJ2-7; V: TRBV28; D: TRBD1; CDR3: CASSWDRGRYEQYF; DNA: TGTGCCAGCAGTTGGGACAGGGGGCGGTACGAGCAGTACTTC
size: once; J: TRBJ2-2; V: TRBV13; D: NA; CDR3: CASSLLAAGELFF; DNA: TGTGCCAGCAGCTTATTGGCAGCCGGGGAGCTGTTTTTT
size: NA; J: TRBJ2-7; V: TRBV28; D: TRBD2; CDR3: CASSRSGKDYEQYF; DNA: TGTGCCAGCAGTAGAAGCGGGAAGGACTACGAGCAGTACTTC
size: NA; J: TRBJ2-3; V: TRBV7-8; D: NA; CDR3: CASSLALRLAQYF; DNA: TGTGCCAGCAGCTTAGCCCTGCGGTTGGCGCAGTATTTT